These 14 T cell receptor beta chains were all obtained from the same sample, sequenced in a study of blood T cell repertoires in COVID-19. Repertoires were generated with immunoSEQ multiplex PCR, while TCRdb's copy carries only in-frame clones and drops some. The sample consists of 240,000 or so clones, around 89% of them appearing once. Sequencing was carried out using PBMCs or T cells enriched from blood (not recorded which). These receptors all come from a man aged 40-49 years who had recovered from COVID-19.

This clone has a single count. The V gene is TRBV5-8, the J gene TRBJ2-1; a weak D match, TRBD2 (6 bases). The CDR3 is made up of 14 amino acids. Germline lookup yields CDR1 SGHTS and CDR2 YDEGEE. V gave up 3 bases and J gave up 8 bases, with 15 bases separating them. CDR3 protein: CASSSWGVQDEQFF. CDR3 bases: TGTGCCAGCAGCTCGTGGGGGGTTCAAGATGAGCAGTTCTTC.

CDR3 bases: TGTGCCAGCGCCGGGACAGGGGGCCAGCCCCAGCATTTT. It is translated as CASAGTGGQPQHF. This chain connects TRBV25-1 to TRBJ1-5; 12 bases align to TRBD1. Germline V gives CDR1 MGHDK, CDR2 SYGVNS. Trimming cost V 8 bases and J 7 bases; bases outside gene matches: 3. The CDR3 has 13 amino acids. The whole variable domain, remainder taken from reference TRBV25-1 and TRBJ1-5, is EADIYQTPRYLVIGTGKKITLECSQTMGHDKMYWYQQDPGMELHLIHYSYGVNSTEKGDLSSESTVSRIRTEHFPLTLESARPSHTSQYLCASAGTGGQPQHFGDGTRLSIL.

This chain uses TRBV19 with TRBJ2-7, with D possibly being TRBD1 (5 bases). The CDR3 consists of 14 residues. Germline V CDR1 and CDR2: LNHDA, SQIVND (reference sequence). The germline V and J ends were trimmed by 4 bases and 4 bases, with 14 bases remaining between them. The CDR3 protein is CASSTTQGWYEQYF. As DNA, the CDR3 is TGTGCCAGTAGTACTACCCAGGGTTGGTACGAGCAGTACTTC.

The chain is built from TRBV27 and TRBJ1-5; D uncertain. V shed 2 bases and J shed 6 bases, with 14 bases lying between them. CDR3 size: 15 residues. Germline CDR1 is MNHEY and CDR2 is SMNVEV (reference sequence). CDR3 loop: CASSLRQVRIQPQHF. The CDR3 region has the DNA TGTGCCAGCAGTTTACGGCAGGTAAGAATTCAGCCCCAGCATTTT.

This chain joins TRBV3-1 (or the pseudogene TRBV3-2) and TRBJ1-2; 8 nucleotides align to TRBD1. This CDR3 comprises 16 residues. The J segment lost 0 bases and the V segment lost 2 bases, leaving 5 bases of the junction unmatched. The germline V gene encodes CDR1 LGHDT and CDR2 YNNKEL (reference sequence). The CDR3 here is CASSQNDRGANYGYTF. The CDR3 bases are TGTGCCAGCAGCCAAAACGACAGGGGAGCTAACTATGGCTACACCTTC.

The chain employs TRBV11-2 and TRBJ1-1; TRBD1 might be the D (6 bases). This CDR3 contains 16 residues. V lost 4 bases and J lost 5, with 20 bases in between. CDR1 is SGHAT, CDR2 FQNNGV, per germline. In DNA, the CDR3 is TGTGCCAGCAGCTCAGGACAGACCTGGGTTGGGACTGAAGCTTTCTTT. This translates into CASSSGQTWVGTEAFF.

The chain is built from TRBV6-2 or TRBV6-3 and TRBJ2-7, with D possibly matching TRBD1 (6 bases). The CDR3 has 14 residues. V was clipped by 5 bases and J by 2 bases, with 13 bases between them. The germline CDR1 and CDR2 sequences are MNHEY and SVGEGT. The CDR3 spells CASSNTGFTYEQYF. Here the CDR3 DNA reads TGTGCCAGCAGTAACACAGGGTTTACCTACGAGCAGTACTTC.

As to this clone: Within the sample, other DNA sequences also encode this same CDR3. The chain employs TRBV19 and TRBJ2-7; a weak D match, TRBD1 (5 bases). Trimming cost V 2 bases and J 0 bases, with 8 bases left between them. The CDR3 has 14 residues. Germline CDR1 reads LNHDA; CDR2 reads SQIVND (reference sequence). CDR3 DNA: TGTGCCAGTAGTATATCGGACAACTCCTACGAGCAGTACTTC. Translation: CASSISDNSYEQYF. Full variable domain (rest looked up from reference TRBV19 and TRBJ2-7): DGGITQSPKYLFRKEGQNVTLSCEQNLNHDAMYWYRQDPGQGLRLIYYSQIVNDFQKGDIAEGYSVSREKKESFPLTVTSAQKNPTAFYLCASSISDNSYEQYFGPGTRLTVT.

This clone was observed a handful of times. An end of the junction differs from the germline gene, which may be a read error. The rearrangement uses TRBV5-8 and TRBJ1-1, with D perhaps TRBD1 (5 bases). CDR3 length: 11 amino acids. Per the germline V gene, CDR1 is SGHTS and CDR2 is YDEGEE. CDR3 sequence reads: CASSLRMTAGF. The CDR3 nucleotides are TGTGCCAGCAGCCTACGAATGACAGCGGGTTTT.

The chain joins TRBV7-2 to TRBJ1-5, with 7 positions matching TRBD1. Trimming cost V 1 base and J 2 bases; bases outside gene matches: 2. This CDR3 has 15 amino acids. Germline V gives CDR1 SGHTA, CDR2 FQGNSA. The chain's CDR3 is CASSLGTGGNQPQHF. The CDR3 nucleotides are TGTGCCAGCAGCTTAGGGACAGGAGGCAATCAGCCCCAGCATTTT.

This clone was observed a few times. The chain is built from TRBV19 and TRBJ1-5; 7 positions match TRBD1. V shed 8 bases, J shed 2 bases, and the junction held 9 bases outside the gene matches. This CDR3 has 15 amino acids. CDR1 LNHDA and CDR2 SQIVND come from the germline V gene (reference sequence). The CDR3 DNA is TGTGCCAGTTATGACAGGGCAAGCGGCAATCAGCCCCAGCATTTT. Translating it yields CASYDRASGNQPQHF. Supplemented by reference TRBV19 and TRBJ1-5, the full variable domain reads DGGITQSPKYLFRKEGQNVTLSCEQNLNHDAMYWYRQDPGQGLRLIYYSQIVNDFQKGDIAEGYSVSREKKESFPLTVTSAQKNPTAFYLCASYDRASGNQPQHFGDGTRLSIL.

The chain carries TRBV19 and TRBJ2-3, with unresolved D. The germline V gene encodes CDR1 LNHDA and CDR2 SQIVND (reference sequence). CDR3 length: 15 amino acids. V was pared by 3 bases and J by 2 bases, with 12 bases between. The DNA of the CDR3 is TGTGCCAGTAGTATTGTCGGCGGATACACAGATACGCAGTATTTT. Encoded protein: CASSIVGGYTDTQYF.

The V call is TRBV5-6, the J call TRBJ1-1, with a tentative D call TRBD1 (6 bases). The germline V gene encodes CDR1 SGHDT and CDR2 YYEEEE. This CDR3 comprises 14 residues. V was shortened by 2 bases and J by 11 bases, with 19 bases between the two germline ends. CDR3 loop: CASSLQLGQRRAFF. The CDR3 nucleotides are TGTGCCAGCAGCTTACAGCTGGGACAAAGAAGGGCTTTCTTT.

V usage is TRBV6-4 and J usage is TRBJ1-4, with 7 bases lining up with TRBD1. This CDR3 is 16 amino acids long. Germline V gives CDR1 MRHNA, CDR2 SNTAGT. Trimming at V came to 3 bases and at J to 8 bases, leaving 12 bases not matched to a gene. The CDR3 bases are TGTGCCAGCAGTGAACCACAAAACAGGGGCCGCGAAAAACTGTTTTTT. Residues: CASSEPQNRGREKLFF.